Listed here is a single TCR beta chain. The antigen is not known. Investigators reverse transcribed all isolated RNA, so they sequenced expressed TCRB transcripts. The protocol was immunoSEQ multiplex PCR, while the TCRdb copy is restricted to in-frame clones and leaves out a portion. This table has 350,000 to 400,000 clones, around 15% appearing once. The junction had 19 bases not matched to a gene; V was cut back by 4 bases and J by 7 bases. Germline V gene lookup returns CDR1 SGHRS and CDR2 YFSETQ. There are 18 residues in the CDR3. This sample is drawn from a study of beta chain features in type 1 diabetes. Study observations and caveats: Insertions were fewer and deletions more numerous at VDJ junctions in type 1 diabetes patients. Moderately but significantly shorter TCRB CDR3s were found in Type 1 diabetes patients in all four CD4+ subsets. In comparison with healthy donors, patients had naive, central memory and Treg TCRB repertoires that appeared more similar.

The receptor was isolated from a woman aged 18-35 years in good health. This sequence joins TRBV5-1 and TRBJ2-7; 11 bases map to TRBD2. Sample: naive CD4+ T cells from blood. CDR3 nucleotides: TGCGCCAGCAGCCTTGAAGCTCGACTAGCGGGACGCCTCCGGGAGCAGTACTTC. Its protein product is CASSLEARLAGRLREQYF.